The entry that follows covers one T cell receptor (beta chain) sequence. The data are from a study of blood T cell repertoires in COVID-19. Background on the study: Nucleic acid was either cDNA or gDNA, and it came from T cells, B-cell-depleted T cells, or PBMCs.

Sequencing used immunoSEQ multiplex PCR; TCRdb keeps in-frame clones, though not all of them. The data hold around 180,000 clones, with 80% to 90% observed a single time. The clonotype comes from a man in his sixties or seventies with active or convalescent COVID-19. The source material was peripheral blood.

CDR3: CASSLYRGVETQYF. In nucleotides, the CDR3 is TGTGCCAGCAGCTTGTACAGGGGTGTGGAGACCCAGTACTTC. The rearrangement joins TRBV5-6 to TRBJ2-5; TRBD1 agrees at 7 bases. This CDR3 is built from 14 residues. V was pared by 1 base and J by 5 bases, with 5 bases of the junction left unmatched. The germline gives CDR1 SGHDT, CDR2 YYEEEE.